These T cell receptor beta chains were read from a single sample in a study of blood T cell repertoires in COVID-19. Data came from immunoSEQ multiplex PCR; TCRdb stores just in-frame clones and leaves some out. The sample shows 99,000 or so clones, 70% to 90% of them seen only once. Sequenced material: peripheral blood. The receptors shown here come from a man aged 45 to 65 with COVID-19, enrolled during active disease. CDR3s include the opening cysteine and the closing phenylalanine or tryptophan. The D gene is left open where the match is weak. Some rows mark clone size as missing; the rest say once, few, many or name a class of expanded clone.

.	TRBJ2-2	TRBD1	TRBV5-1	CASTQGTGNTGELFF	TGCGCCAGCACCCAGGGGACAGGGAACACCGGGGAGCTGTTTTTT
.	TRBJ1-5	.	TRBV7-9	CASSLGAGGSQPQHF	TGTGCCAGCAGCTTAGGGGCCGGGGGGAGCCAGCCCCAGCATTTT
once	TRBJ1-1	.	TRBV28	CASSPAGRTEAFF	TGTGCCAGCAGTCCGGCGGGGCGGACTGAAGCTTTCTTT
once	TRBJ1-1	.	TRBV6-5	CASSNLPGLPIKAFF	TGTGCCAGCAGTAACTTACCGGGACTACCTATTAAAGCTTTCTTT
.	TRBJ2-3	TRBD2	TRBV5-4	CASSLRLAGGTDTQYF	TGTGCCAGCAGCTTGAGACTAGCGGGGGGGACAGATACGCAGTATTTT
.	TRBJ1-4	.	TRBV2	CASRIQTTNEKLFF	TGTGCCAGCAGGATCCAGACAACTAATGAAAAACTGTTTTTT
.	TRBJ1-6	TRBD1	TRBV11-2	CASSYGTGGASPLHF	TGTGCCAGCAGCTACGGGACAGGGGGAGCATCACCCCTCCACTTT
.	TRBJ2-3	.	TRBV7-6	CASSLGLLRTSTDTQYF	TGTGCCAGCAGCTTAGGGCTCCTGCGGACTAGCACAGATACGCAGTATTTT
.	TRBJ2-4	.	TRBV13	CASSLVQDIQYF	TGTGCCAGCAGCTTAGTTCAGGACATTCAGTACTTC
.	TRBJ2-5	.	TRBV5-1	CASSLAVTRTEQETQYF	TGCGCCAGCAGCTTGGCGGTAACCCGTACGGAGCAAGAGACCCAGTACTTC
.	TRBJ2-7	TRBD1	TRBV12-3/TRBV12-4	CASSFGTVRYF	TGTGCCAGCAGCTTTGGGACAGTGCGGTACTTC
.	TRBJ2-1	.	TRBV18	CASSPDSNEQFF	TGTGCCAGCTCACCCGACAGCAATGAGCAGTTCTTC
.	TRBJ2-2	TRBD2	TRBV5-4	CASSSPSSGAAPGELFF	TGTGCCAGCAGTTCTCCGTCAAGCGGGGCGGCCCCCGGGGAGCTGTTTTTT
.	TRBJ2-1	TRBD2	TRBV28	CASSPPPTSGEAIMNEQFF	TGTGCCAGCAGCCCACCCCCGACTAGCGGGGAGGCCATAATGAATGAGCAGTTCTTC
.	TRBJ2-3	TRBD2	TRBV5-1	CASSLGSSGGTDTQYF	TGCGCCAGCAGCTTGGGGTCTAGCGGGGGCACAGATACGCAGTATTTT
.	TRBJ2-7	.	TRBV21-1	CARRGNEQYF	TGTGCCAGAAGGGGGAACGAGCAGTACTTC
.	TRBJ2-5	.	TRBV11-2	CASSLQVTQYF	TGTGCCAGCAGCTTACAGGTGACCCAGTACTTC
.	TRBJ1-2	TRBD1	TRBV3-1/TRBV3-2	CASSQENRGSGYGYTF	TGTGCCAGCAGCCAAGAAAACAGGGGTTCGGGCTATGGCTACACCTTC
.	TRBJ1-3	.	TRBV28	CASSGGAYRGNTIYF	TGTGCCAGCAGCGGAGGGGCATACAGAGGAAACACCATATATTTT